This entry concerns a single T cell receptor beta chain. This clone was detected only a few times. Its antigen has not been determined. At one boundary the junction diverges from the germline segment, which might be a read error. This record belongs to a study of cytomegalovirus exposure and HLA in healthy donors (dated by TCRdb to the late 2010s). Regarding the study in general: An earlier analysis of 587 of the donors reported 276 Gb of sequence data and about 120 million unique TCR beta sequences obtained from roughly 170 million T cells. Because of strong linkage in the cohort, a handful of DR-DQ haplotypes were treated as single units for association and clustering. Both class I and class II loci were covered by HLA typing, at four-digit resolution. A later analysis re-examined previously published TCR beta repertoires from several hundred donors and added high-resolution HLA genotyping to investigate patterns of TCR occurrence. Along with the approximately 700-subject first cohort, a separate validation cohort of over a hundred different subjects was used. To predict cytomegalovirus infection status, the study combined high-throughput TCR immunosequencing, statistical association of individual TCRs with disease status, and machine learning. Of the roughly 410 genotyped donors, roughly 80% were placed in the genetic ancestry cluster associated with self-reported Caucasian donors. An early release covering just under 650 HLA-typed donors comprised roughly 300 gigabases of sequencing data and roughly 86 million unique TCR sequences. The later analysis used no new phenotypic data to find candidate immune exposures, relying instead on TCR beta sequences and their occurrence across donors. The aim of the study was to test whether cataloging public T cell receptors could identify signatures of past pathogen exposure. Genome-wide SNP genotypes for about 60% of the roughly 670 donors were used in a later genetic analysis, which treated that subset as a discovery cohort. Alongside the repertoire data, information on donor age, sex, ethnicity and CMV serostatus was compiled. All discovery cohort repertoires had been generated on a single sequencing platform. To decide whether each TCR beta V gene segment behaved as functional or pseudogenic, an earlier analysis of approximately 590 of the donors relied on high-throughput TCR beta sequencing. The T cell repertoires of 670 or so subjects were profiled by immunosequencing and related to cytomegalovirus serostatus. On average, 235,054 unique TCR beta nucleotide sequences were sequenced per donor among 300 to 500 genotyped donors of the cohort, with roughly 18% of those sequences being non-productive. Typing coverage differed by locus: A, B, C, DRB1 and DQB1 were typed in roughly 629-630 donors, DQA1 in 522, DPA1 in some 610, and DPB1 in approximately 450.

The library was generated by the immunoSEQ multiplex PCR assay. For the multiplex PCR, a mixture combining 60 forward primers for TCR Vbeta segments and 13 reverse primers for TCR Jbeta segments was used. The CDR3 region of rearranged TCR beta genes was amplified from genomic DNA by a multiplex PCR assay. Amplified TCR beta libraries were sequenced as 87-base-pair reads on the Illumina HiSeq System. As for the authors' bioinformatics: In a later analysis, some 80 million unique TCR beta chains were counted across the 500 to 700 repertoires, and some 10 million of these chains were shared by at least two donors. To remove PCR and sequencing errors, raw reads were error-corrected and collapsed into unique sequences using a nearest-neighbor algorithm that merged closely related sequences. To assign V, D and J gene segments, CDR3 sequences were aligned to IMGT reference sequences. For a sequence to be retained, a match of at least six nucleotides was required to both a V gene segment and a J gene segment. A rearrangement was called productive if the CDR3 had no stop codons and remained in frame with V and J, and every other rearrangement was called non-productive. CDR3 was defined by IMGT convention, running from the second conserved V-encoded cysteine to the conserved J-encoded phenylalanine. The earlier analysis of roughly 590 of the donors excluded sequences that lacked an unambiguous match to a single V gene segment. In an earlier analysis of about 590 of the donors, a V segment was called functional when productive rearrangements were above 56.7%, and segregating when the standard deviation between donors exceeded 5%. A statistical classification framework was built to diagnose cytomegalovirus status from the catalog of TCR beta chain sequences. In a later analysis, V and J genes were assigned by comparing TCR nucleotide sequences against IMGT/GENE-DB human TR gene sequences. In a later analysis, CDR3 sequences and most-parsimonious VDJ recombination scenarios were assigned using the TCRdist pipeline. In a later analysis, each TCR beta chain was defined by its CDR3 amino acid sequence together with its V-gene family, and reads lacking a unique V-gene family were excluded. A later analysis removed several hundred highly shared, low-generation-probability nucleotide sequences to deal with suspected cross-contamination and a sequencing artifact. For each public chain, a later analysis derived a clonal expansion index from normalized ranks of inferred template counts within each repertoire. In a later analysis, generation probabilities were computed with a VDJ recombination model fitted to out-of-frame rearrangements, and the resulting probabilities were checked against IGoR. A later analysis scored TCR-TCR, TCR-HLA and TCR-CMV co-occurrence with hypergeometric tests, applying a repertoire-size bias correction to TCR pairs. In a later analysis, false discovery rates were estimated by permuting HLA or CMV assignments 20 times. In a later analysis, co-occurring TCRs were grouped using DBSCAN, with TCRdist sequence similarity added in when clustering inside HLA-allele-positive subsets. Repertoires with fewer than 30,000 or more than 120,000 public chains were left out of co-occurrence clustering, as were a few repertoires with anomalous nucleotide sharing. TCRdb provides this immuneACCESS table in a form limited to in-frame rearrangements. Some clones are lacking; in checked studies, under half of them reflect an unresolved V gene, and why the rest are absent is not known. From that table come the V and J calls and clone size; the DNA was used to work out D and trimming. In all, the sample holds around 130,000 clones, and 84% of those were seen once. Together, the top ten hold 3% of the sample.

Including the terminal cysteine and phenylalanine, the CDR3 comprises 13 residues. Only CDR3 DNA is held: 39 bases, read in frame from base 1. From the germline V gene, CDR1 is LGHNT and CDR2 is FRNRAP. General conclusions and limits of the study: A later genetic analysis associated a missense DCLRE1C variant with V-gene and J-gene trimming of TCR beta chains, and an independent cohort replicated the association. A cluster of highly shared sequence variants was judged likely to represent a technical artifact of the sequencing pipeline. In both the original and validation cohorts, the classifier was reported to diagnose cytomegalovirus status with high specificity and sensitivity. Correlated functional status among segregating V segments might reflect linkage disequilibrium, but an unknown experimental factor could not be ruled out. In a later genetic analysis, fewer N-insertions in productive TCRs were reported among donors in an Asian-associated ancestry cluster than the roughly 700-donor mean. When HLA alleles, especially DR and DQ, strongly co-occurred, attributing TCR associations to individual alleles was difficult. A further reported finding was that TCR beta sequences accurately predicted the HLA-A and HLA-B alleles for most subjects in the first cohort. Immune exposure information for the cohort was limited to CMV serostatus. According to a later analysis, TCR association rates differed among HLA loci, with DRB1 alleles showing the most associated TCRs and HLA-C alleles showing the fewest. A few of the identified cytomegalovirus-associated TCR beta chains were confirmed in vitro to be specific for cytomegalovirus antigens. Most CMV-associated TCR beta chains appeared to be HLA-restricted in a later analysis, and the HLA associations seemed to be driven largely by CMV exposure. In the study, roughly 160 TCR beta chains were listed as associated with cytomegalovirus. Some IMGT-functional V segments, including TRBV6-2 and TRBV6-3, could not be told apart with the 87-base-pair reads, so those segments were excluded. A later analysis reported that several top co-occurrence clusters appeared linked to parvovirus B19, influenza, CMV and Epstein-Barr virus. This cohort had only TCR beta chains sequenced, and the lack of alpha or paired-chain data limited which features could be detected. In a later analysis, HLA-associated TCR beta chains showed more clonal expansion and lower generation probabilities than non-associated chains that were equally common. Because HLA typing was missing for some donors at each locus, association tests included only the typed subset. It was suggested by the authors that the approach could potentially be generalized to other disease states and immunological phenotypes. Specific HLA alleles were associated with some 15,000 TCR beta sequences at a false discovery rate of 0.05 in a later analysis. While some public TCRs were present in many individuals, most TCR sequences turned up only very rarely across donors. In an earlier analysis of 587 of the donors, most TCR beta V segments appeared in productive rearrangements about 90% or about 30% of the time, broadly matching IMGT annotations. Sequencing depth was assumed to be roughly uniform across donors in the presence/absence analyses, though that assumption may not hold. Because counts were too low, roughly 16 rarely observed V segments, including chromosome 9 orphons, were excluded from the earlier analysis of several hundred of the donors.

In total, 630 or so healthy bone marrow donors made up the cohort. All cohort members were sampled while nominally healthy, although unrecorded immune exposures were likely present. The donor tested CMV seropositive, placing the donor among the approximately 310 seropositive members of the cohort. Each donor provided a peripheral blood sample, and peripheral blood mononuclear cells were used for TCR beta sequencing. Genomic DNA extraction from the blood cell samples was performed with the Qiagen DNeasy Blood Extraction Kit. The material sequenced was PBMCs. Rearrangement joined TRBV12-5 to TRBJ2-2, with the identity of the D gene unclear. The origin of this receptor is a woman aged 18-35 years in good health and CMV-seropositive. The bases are TGTGCTAGTATGACAAGGAACGCCGGGGAGCTGTTTTTT. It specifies CASMTRNAGELFF.